A selection of T cell receptor beta chains follows, all from one sample in a study of blood T cell repertoires in COVID-19. Sequenced by immunoSEQ multiplex PCR; TCRdb stores in-frame clones only, minus some. The data contain fewer than 350,000 clones, roughly 90% of them singletons. Sequences were obtained from PBMCs or T cells enriched from blood (not recorded which). These receptors all come from a woman aged 40 to 50 with acute COVID-19. CDR3s include the opening cysteine and the closing phenylalanine or tryptophan. The order of the fields is clone size, J gene, D gene, V gene, CDR3 DNA, CDR3 protein. D genes are given only for firm matches. Clone size is given for some rows only: seen once, a few or many times, or a class if the clone is expanded.

clone_size: .
j_call: TRBJ2-7
d_call: .
v_call: TRBV5-1
cdr3_nt: TGCGCCAGCAGCCCTGGACAGTTTCAATACGAGCAGTACTTC
cdr3_aa: CASSPGQFQYEQYF

clone_size: .
j_call: TRBJ2-5
d_call: .
v_call: TRBV7-9
cdr3_nt: TGTGCCAGCAGCTTGTGGGGCGAAGAGACCCAGTACTTC
cdr3_aa: CASSLWGEETQYF

clone_size: .
j_call: TRBJ1-2
d_call: .
v_call: TRBV4-1
cdr3_nt: TGCGCCAGCAGCCAAGATAGGCAGGGGAGGGGAGGCTACACCTTC
cdr3_aa: CASSQDRQGRGGYTF

clone_size: .
j_call: TRBJ2-7
d_call: TRBD1
v_call: TRBV11-2
cdr3_nt: TGTGCCAGCAGCACCTGGCAGGGGGCTAGCGAGCAGTACTTC
cdr3_aa: CASSTWQGASEQYF

clone_size: .
j_call: TRBJ1-1
d_call: TRBD1
v_call: TRBV18
cdr3_nt: TGTGCCAGCTCCTCGGACAGGAAGAACACTGAAGCTTTCTTT
cdr3_aa: CASSSDRKNTEAFF

clone_size: .
j_call: TRBJ2-7
d_call: TRBD1
v_call: TRBV4-2
cdr3_nt: TGTGCCAGCAGCCAAGGGGGGACAGCGCCCTCCTACGAGCAGTACTTC
cdr3_aa: CASSQGGTAPSYEQYF

clone_size: .
j_call: TRBJ2-1
d_call: TRBD2
v_call: TRBV7-9
cdr3_nt: TGTGCCAGCAGCCTCACTTGGGCTGGCCTAGCGGGAGTCGAGCAGTTCTTC
cdr3_aa: CASSLTWAGLAGVEQFF

clone_size: .
j_call: TRBJ2-3
d_call: TRBD2
v_call: TRBV20-1
cdr3_nt: TGCAGTGCTAGTAGCTTATCTAGCGGGGTAACAGATACGCAGTATTTT
cdr3_aa: CSASSLSSGVTDTQYF

clone_size: once
j_call: TRBJ2-6
d_call: TRBD1
v_call: TRBV19
cdr3_nt: TGTGCCAGTAGTACCCGGGACAGGGGTACTGGGGCCAACGTCCTGACTTTC
cdr3_aa: CASSTRDRGTGANVLTF

clone_size: .
j_call: TRBJ2-3
d_call: TRBD2
v_call: TRBV12-5
cdr3_nt: TGTGCTAGTGCCCGCGGGAGTTCAGATACGCAGTATTTT
cdr3_aa: CASARGSSDTQYF

clone_size: .
j_call: TRBJ1-1
d_call: .
v_call: TRBV24-1
cdr3_nt: TGTGCCACCAGTGAAGGGTCGGGAGGCAGGGTTACTGAAGCTTTCTTT
cdr3_aa: CATSEGSGGRVTEAFF

clone_size: few
j_call: TRBJ1-2
d_call: TRBD1
v_call: TRBV19
cdr3_nt: TGTGCCACCCTGCCCCAAGCGTGGACAGGGGCTTATGGCTACACCTTC
cdr3_aa: CATLPQAWTGAYGYTF

clone_size: .
j_call: TRBJ2-5
d_call: .
v_call: TRBV19
cdr3_nt: TGTGCCAGTATGGACTACCAAGAGACCCAGTACTTC
cdr3_aa: CASMDYQETQYF

clone_size: .
j_call: TRBJ1-1
d_call: TRBD1
v_call: TRBV27
cdr3_nt: TGTGCCAGCAGTATTTACAGGGGCACTGAAGCTTTCTTT
cdr3_aa: CASSIYRGTEAFF

clone_size: .
j_call: TRBJ2-7
d_call: TRBD1
v_call: TRBV11-2
cdr3_nt: TGTGCCAGCAGCGGAAGGACAGGGGTCGGCGAGCAGTACTTC
cdr3_aa: CASSGRTGVGEQYF

clone_size: .
j_call: TRBJ2-7
d_call: TRBD2
v_call: TRBV3-1/TRBV3-2
cdr3_nt: TGTGCCAGCAGCCAAGGTCCCGGGGGGGCCTACGAGCAGTACTTC
cdr3_aa: CASSQGPGGAYEQYF

clone_size: .
j_call: TRBJ2-7
d_call: TRBD2
v_call: TRBV11-3
cdr3_nt: TGTGCCAGCAGCATGAGCGGGAGAAACCACGAGCAGTACTTC
cdr3_aa: CASSMSGRNHEQYF

clone_size: .
j_call: TRBJ1-1
d_call: TRBD1
v_call: TRBV28
cdr3_nt: TGTGCCAGCAGATCAACAGGGGGCTGGAGCACTGAAGCTTTCTTT
cdr3_aa: CASRSTGGWSTEAFF

clone_size: .
j_call: TRBJ1-1
d_call: TRBD1
v_call: TRBV29-1
cdr3_nt: TGCAGCGGGACAGGGAGGTTTAGTAACACTGAAGCTTTCTTT
cdr3_aa: CSGTGRFSNTEAFF

clone_size: .
j_call: TRBJ2-2
d_call: TRBD1
v_call: TRBV25-1
cdr3_nt: TGTGCCAGCAGTGATATACAGGGGCGTACCGGGGAGCTGTTTTTT
cdr3_aa: CASSDIQGRTGELFF

clone_size: .
j_call: TRBJ2-3
d_call: TRBD1
v_call: TRBV19
cdr3_nt: TGTGCCAGTAGCCTACGGGACAGGGAGTTTCTTGGGCCAGATACGCAGTATTTT
cdr3_aa: CASSLRDREFLGPDTQYF

clone_size: .
j_call: TRBJ1-1
d_call: TRBD1
v_call: TRBV2
cdr3_nt: TGTGCCAGCAGGGCGAGACAGGGATTGAACACTGAAGCTTTCTTT
cdr3_aa: CASRARQGLNTEAFF

clone_size: once
j_call: TRBJ1-2
d_call: .
v_call: TRBV4-1
cdr3_nt: TGCGCCAGCAGCCAACCTCACGAGGGTTTGAACTATGGCTACACCTTC
cdr3_aa: CASSQPHEGLNYGYTF

clone_size: few
j_call: TRBJ2-7
d_call: TRBD1
v_call: TRBV9
cdr3_nt: TGTGCCAGCAGCGTAGGCCCCGGGACAGGGGCCTACGAGCAGTACTTC
cdr3_aa: CASSVGPGTGAYEQYF